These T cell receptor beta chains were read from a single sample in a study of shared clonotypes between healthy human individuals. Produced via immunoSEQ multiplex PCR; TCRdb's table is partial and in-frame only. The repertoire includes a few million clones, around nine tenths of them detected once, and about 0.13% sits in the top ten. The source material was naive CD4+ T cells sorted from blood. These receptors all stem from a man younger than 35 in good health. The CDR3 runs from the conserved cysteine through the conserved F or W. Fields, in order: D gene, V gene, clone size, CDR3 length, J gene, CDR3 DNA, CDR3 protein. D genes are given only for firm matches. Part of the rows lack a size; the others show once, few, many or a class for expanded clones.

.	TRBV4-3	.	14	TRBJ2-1	TGCGCCAGCAGCCAAGGGGTAGCGGTGGGGGAGCAGTTCTTC	CASSQGVAVGEQFF
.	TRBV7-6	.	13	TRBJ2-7	TGTGCCAGCAGCTTGGCGGGGCTCAGCGAGCAGTACTTC	CASSLAGLSEQYF
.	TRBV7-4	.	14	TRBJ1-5	TGTGCCAGGTGGGGCAGGCCGCGGGAGCAGCCCCAGCATTTT	CARWGRPREQPQHF
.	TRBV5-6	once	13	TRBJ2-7	TGTGCCAGCAGCTTAAGGTATAGGTACGAGCAGTACTTC	CASSLRYRYEQYF
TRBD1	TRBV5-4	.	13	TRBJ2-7	TGTGCCAGCAGCAAGGACAGGGGAAACGAGCAGTACTTC	CASSKDRGNEQYF
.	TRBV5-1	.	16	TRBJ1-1	TGCGCCAGCAGCTCGGGGTGGACAGACCCGAACACTGAAGCTTTCTTT	CASSSGWTDPNTEAFF
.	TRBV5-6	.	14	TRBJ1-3	TGTGCCAGCTTCCGAGGTGCGGTTGGAAACACCATATATTTT	CASFRGAVGNTIYF
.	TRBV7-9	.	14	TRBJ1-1	TGTGCCAGCAGCTTTCTGGGGGAGGACACTGAAGCTTTCTTT	CASSFLGEDTEAFF
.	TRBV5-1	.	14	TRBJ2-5	TGCGCCAGCAGCTTCGGGCCCGAGGGGGAGACCCAGTACTTC	CASSFGPEGETQYF
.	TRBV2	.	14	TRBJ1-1	TGTGCCAGCAGAGCTACGTGGGGGGACACTGAAGCTTTCTTT	CASRATWGDTEAFF
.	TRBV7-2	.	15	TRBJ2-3	TGTGCCAGCAGCCCCTCGGTTGGTCCCCCAGATACGCAGTATTTT	CASSPSVGPPDTQYF
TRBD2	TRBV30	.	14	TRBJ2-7	TGTGCCTGGAGATCAGCGGGAGGGCCCTACGAGCAGTACTTC	CAWRSAGGPYEQYF
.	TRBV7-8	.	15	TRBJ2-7	TGTGCCAGCAGCTCAAGGGACGCAGTCCCCTACGAGCAGTACTTC	CASSSRDAVPYEQYF
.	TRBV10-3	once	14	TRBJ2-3	TGTGCCATCAGTGAGCGGGGGAGCACAGATACGCAGTATTTT	CAISERGSTDTQYF
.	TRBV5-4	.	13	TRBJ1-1	TGTGCCAGCAGCTTCCAGTTGAACACTGAAGCTTTCTTT	CASSFQLNTEAFF
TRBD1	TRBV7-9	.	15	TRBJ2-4	TGTGCCAGCAGCTCGGGACAGGGAGACAAAAACATTCAGTACTTC	CASSSGQGDKNIQYF
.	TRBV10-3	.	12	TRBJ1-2	TGTGCCATCGTTGGGGGGGACTATGGCTACACCTTC	CAIVGGDYGYTF
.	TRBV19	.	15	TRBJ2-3	TGTGCCAGTAGTATCAACGGGGGCTCCACAGATACGCAGTATTTT	CASSINGGSTDTQYF
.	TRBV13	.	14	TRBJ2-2	TGTGCCAGCACCCCCAGGGTAGGAACCGGGGAGCTGTTTTTT	CASTPRVGTGELFF
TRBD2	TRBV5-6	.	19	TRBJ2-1	TGTGCCAGCACCAACGGGGGGGCCCGGCTAGCGGGAGGGCCAGGGGAGCAGTTCTTC	CASTNGGARLAGGPGEQFF
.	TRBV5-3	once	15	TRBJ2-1	TGTGCCAGAAGCTCTTATCAAGGGTGGGACAATGAGCAGTTCTTC	CARSSYQGWDNEQFF
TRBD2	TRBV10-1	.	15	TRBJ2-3	TGCGCCAGCAGTGCCGCGGGAGGAGTGGCAGATACGCAGTATTTT	CASSAAGGVADTQYF
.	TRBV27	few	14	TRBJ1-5	TGTGCCAGCAGTTTATCGTTGAACAATCAGCCCCAGCATTTT	CASSLSLNNQPQHF
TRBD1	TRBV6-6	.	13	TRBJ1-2	TGTGCCAGCAGTCGGGACAGACTGTATGGCTACACCTTC	CASSRDRLYGYTF